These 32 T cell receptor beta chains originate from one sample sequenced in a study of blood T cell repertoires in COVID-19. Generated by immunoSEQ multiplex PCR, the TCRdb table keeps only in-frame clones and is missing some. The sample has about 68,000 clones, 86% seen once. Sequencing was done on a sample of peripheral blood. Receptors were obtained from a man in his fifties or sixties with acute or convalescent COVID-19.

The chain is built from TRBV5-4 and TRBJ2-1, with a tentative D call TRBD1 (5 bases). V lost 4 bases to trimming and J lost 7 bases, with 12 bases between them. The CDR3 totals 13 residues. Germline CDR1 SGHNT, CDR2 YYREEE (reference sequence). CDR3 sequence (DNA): TGTGCCAGCAGCGGGTTAGGGGTAAATGAGCAGTTCTTC. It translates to CASSGLGVNEQFF.

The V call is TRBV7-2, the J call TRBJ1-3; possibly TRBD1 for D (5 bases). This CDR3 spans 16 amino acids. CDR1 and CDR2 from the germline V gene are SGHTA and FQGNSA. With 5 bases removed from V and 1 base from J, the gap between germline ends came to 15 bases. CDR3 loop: CASSPRGGSSGNTIYF. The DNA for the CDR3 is TGTGCCAGCAGCCCACGGGGGGGGAGTTCTGGAAACACCATATATTTT. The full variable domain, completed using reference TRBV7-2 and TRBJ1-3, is GAGVSQSPSNKVTEKGKDVELRCDPISGHTALYWYRQSLGQGLEFLIYFQGNSAPDKSGLPSDRFSAERTGGSVSTLTIQRTQQEDSAVYLCASSPRGGSSGNTIYFGEGSWLTVV.

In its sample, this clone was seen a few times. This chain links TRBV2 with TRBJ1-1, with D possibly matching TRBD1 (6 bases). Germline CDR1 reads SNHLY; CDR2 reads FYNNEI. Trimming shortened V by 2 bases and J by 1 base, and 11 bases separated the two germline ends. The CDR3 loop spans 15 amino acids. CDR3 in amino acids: CASSERGIPNTEAFF. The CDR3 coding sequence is TGTGCCAGCAGTGAAAGGGGGATCCCGAACACTGAAGCTTTCTTT.

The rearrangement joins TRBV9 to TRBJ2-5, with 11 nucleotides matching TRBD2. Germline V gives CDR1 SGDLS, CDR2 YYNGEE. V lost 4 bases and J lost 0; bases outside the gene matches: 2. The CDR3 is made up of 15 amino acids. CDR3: CASSPGLADQETQYF. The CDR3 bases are TGTGCCAGCAGCCCGGGACTAGCGGACCAAGAGACCCAGTACTTC.

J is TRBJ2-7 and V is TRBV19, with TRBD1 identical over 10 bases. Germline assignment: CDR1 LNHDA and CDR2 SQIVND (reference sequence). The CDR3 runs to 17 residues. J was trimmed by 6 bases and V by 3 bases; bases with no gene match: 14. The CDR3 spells CASSIQPTGTGVGEQYF. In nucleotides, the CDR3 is TGTGCCAGTAGTATCCAGCCCACCGGGACAGGGGTTGGCGAGCAGTACTTC.

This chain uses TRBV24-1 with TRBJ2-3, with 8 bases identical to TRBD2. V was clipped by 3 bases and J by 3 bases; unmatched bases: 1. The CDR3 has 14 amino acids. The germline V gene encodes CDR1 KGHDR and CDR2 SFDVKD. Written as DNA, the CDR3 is TGTGCCACCAGTGATCGGGGGGGGACAGATACGCAGTATTTT. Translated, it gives CATSDRGGTDTQYF.

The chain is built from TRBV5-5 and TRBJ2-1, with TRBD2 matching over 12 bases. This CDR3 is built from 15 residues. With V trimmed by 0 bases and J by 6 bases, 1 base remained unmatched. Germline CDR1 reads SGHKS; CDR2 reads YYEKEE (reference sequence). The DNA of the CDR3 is TGTGCCAGCAGCTTGGCTAGCGGGAGGGCCAATGAGCAGTTCTTC. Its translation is CASSLASGRANEQFF.

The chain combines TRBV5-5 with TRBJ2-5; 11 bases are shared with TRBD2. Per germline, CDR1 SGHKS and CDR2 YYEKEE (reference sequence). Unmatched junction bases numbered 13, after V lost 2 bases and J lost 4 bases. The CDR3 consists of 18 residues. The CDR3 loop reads CASSLLAGERWSGETQYF. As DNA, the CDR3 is TGTGCCAGCAGCTTACTAGCGGGGGAGCGATGGTCGGGAGAGACCCAGTACTTC.

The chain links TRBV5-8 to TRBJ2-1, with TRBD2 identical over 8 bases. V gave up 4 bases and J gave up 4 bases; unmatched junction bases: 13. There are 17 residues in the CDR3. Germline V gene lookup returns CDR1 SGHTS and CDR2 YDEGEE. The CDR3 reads CASSPGAGRAAYNEQFF. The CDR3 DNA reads TGTGCCAGCAGCCCGGGGGCCGGGAGGGCGGCGTACAATGAGCAGTTCTTC.

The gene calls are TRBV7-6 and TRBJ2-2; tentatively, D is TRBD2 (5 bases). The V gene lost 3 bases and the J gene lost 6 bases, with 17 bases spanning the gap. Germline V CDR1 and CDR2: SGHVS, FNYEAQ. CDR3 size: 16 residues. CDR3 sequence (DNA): TGTGCCAGCAGCTTGGTTGTGGGGAGTGGGTCCGGGGAGCTGTTTTTT. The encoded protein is CASSLVVGSGSGELFF.

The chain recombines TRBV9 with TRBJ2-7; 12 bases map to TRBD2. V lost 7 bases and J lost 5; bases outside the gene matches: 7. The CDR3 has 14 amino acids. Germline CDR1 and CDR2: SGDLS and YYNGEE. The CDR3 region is CASGLLAGGHEQYF. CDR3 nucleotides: TGTGCCAGCGGGTTACTAGCGGGGGGCCACGAGCAGTACTTC. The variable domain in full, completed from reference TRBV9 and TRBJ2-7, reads DSGVTQTPKHLITATGQRVTLRCSPRSGDLSVYWYQQSLDQGLQFLIQYYNGEERAKGNILERFSAQQFPDLHSELNLSSLELGDSALYFCASGLLAGGHEQYFGPGTRLTVT.

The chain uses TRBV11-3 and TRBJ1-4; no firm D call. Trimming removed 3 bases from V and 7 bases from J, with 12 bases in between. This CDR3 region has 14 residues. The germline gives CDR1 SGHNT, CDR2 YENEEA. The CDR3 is CASSFGTRGEKLFF. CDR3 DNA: TGTGCCAGCAGCTTCGGAACCCGGGGTGAAAAACTGTTTTTT.

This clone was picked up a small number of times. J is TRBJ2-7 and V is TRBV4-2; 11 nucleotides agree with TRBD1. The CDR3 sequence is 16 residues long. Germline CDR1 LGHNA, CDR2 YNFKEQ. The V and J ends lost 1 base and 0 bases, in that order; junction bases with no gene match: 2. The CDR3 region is CASSQVGTGGSYEQYF. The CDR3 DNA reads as TGTGCCAGCAGCCAAGTAGGGACAGGGGGCTCCTACGAGCAGTACTTC.

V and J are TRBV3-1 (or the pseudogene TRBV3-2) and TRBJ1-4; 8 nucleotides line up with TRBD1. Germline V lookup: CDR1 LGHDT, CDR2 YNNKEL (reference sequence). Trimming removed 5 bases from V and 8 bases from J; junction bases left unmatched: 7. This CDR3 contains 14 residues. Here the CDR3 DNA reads TGTGCCAGCAGCGGCACAGGGGGGCGGGAAAAACTGTTTTTT. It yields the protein CASSGTGGREKLFF.

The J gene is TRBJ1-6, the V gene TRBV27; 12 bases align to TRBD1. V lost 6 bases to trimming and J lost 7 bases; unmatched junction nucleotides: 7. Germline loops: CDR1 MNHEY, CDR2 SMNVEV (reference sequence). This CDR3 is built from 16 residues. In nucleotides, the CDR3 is TGTGCCAGCAGGTCGACCGGGACAGGGGGCAATTCACCCCTCCACTTT. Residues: CASRSTGTGGNSPLHF.

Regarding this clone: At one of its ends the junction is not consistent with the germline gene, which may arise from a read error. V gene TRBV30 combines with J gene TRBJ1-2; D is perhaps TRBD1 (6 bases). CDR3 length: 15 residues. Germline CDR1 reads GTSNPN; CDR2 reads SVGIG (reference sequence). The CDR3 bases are TGTGCCTGGAGGGGATGGACAGAGTCTTACTACGGCTACACCTTC. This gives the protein CAWRGWTESYYGYTF.

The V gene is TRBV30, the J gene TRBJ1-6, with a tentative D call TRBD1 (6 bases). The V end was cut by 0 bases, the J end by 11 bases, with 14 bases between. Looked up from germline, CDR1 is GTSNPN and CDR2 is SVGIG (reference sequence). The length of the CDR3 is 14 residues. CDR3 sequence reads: CAWSVTGPTAPLHF. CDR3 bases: TGTGCCTGGAGTGTGACAGGTCCGACGGCACCCCTCCACTTT.

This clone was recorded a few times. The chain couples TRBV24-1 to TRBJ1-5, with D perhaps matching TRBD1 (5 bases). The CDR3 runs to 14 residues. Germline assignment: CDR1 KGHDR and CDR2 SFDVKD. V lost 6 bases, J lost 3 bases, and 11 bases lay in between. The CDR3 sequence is CATSLGGDNQPQHF. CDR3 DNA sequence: TGTGCCACCAGTCTCGGGGGAGACAATCAGCCCCAGCATTTT.

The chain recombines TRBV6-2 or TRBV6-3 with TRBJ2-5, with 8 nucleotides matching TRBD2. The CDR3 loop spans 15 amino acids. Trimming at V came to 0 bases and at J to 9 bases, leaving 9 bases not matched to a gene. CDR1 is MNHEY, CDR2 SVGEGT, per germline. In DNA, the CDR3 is TGTGCCAGCAGTTACTCGGCGGGGGGACCTCCTTCCCAGTACTTC. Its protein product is CASSYSAGGPPSQYF.

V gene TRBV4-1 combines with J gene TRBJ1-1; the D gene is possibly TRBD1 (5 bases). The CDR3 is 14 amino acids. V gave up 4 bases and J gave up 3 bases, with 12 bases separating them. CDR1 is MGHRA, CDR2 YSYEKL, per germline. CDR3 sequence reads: CASSPPGRDTEAFF. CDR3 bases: TGCGCCAGCAGCCCTCCAGGGAGGGACACTGAAGCTTTCTTT.

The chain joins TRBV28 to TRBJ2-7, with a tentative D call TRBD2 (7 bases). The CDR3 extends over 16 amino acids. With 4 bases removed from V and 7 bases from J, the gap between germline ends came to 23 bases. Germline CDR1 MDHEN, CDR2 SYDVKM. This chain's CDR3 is CASSSVTRGGAVEQYF. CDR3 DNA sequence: TGTGCCAGCAGTTCCGTGACTAGGGGGGGGGCCGTAGAGCAGTACTTC.

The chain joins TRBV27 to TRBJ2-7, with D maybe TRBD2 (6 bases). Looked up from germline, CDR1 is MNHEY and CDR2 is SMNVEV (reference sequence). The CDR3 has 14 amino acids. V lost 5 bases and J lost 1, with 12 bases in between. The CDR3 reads CASSPGVNSYEQYF. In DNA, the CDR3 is TGTGCCAGCAGTCCGGGGGTGAATTCCTACGAGCAGTACTTC.

The CDR3 DNA sequence: TGTGCCAGCAGTTTACGAGACAGGGGTAATTCACCCCTCCACTTT. Its protein is CASSLRDRGNSPLHF. This sequence joins TRBV27 and TRBJ1-6, with 8 bases aligning to TRBD1. The CDR3 runs to 15 residues. Germline trimming cut 2 bases from V and 6 bases from J; bases unmatched to any gene: 3. Germline CDR1 MNHEY, CDR2 SMNVEV (reference sequence).

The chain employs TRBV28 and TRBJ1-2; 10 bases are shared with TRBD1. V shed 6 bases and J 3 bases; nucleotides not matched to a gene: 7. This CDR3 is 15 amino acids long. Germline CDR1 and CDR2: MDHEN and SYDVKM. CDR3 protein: CASRLRTGGDYGYTF. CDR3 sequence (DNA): TGTGCCAGCAGATTACGGACAGGGGGTGACTATGGCTACACCTTC.

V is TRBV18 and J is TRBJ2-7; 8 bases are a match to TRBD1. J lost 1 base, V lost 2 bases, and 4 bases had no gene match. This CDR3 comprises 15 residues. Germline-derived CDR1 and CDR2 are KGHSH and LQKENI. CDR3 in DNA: TGTGCCAGCTCACCAAGACAGGGGACTTCCTACGAGCAGTACTTC. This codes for CASSPRQGTSYEQYF.

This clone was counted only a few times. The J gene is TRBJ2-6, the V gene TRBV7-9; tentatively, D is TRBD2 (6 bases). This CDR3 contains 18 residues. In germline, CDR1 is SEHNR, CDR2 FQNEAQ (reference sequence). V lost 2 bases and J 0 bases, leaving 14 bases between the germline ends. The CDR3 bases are TGTGCCAGCAGCTTAAGGGTAGGAGGGATCTCTGGGGCCAACGTCCTGACTTTC. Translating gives CASSLRVGGISGANVLTF.

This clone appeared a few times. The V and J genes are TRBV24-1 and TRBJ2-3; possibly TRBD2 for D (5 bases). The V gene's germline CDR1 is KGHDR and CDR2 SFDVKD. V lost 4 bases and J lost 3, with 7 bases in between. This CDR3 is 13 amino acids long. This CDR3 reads CATSEPGTDTQYF. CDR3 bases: TGTGCCACCAGTGAGCCGGGGACAGATACGCAGTATTTT.

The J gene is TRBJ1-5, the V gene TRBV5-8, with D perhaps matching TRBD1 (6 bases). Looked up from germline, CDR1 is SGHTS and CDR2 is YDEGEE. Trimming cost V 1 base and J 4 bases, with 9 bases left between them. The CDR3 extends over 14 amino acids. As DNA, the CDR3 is TGTGCCAGCAGCTTGATACAGGGAAATCAGCCCCAGCATTTT. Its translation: CASSLIQGNQPQHF.

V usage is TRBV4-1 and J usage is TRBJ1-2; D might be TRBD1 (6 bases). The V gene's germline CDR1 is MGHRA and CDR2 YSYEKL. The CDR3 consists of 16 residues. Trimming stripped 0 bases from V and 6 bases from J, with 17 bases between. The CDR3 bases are TGCGCCAGCAGCCAAGATGCGACAGGCCTAAAGAATGGCTACACCTTC. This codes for CASSQDATGLKNGYTF.

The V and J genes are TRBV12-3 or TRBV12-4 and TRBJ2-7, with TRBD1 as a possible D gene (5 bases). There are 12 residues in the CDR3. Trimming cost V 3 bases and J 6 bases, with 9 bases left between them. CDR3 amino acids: CASSFQGAEQYF. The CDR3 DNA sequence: TGTGCCAGCAGTTTTCAAGGGGCCGAGCAGTACTTC.

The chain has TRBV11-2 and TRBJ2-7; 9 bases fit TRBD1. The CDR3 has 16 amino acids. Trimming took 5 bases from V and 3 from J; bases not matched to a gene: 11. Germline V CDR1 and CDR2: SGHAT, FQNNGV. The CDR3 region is CASSRRTGVNGYEQYF. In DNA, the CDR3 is TGTGCCAGCAGCAGAAGGACAGGGGTTAATGGCTACGAGCAGTACTTC.

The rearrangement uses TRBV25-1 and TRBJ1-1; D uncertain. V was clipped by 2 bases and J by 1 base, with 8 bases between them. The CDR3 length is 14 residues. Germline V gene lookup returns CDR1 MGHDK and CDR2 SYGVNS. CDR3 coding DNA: TGTGCCAGCAGTGAACAGAGGGAGAACACTGAAGCTTTCTTT. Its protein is CASSEQRENTEAFF.